This T cell receptor beta chain is drawn from a study of PD-L1 blockade in urothelial cancer. General study points: Improved survival was predicted by pretreatment blood TCR clonality below the median.

The repertoire was sequenced with immunoSEQ multiplex PCR; TCRdb's copy has only in-frame clones and lacks some. Among around 100,000 clones listed, around 90% were seen once. In germline, CDR1 is MNHEY, CDR2 SMNVEV (reference sequence). The CDR3 sequence is 16 residues long. Losses at the gene ends were 6 bases for V and 5 bases for J; bases not matched to a gene: 13. To note about this clone: Its antigen remains unidentified.

The time point denotes: pretreatment peripheral blood. For each patient, 1 to 8 samples were obtained, pretreatment and on-treatment. The rearrangement uses TRBV27 and TRBJ2-7, with TRBD2 matching over 10 bases. This sequence originates from a man in his sixties with urothelial cancer. The sequencing used PBMCs, collected around atezolizumab (anti-PD-L1) treatment. CDR3 DNA: TGTGCCAGCAGCGCCCAAGCTAGCGGGAGTGTCAACGAGCAGTACTTC. This encodes CASSAQASGSVNEQYF.